This T cell receptor beta chain was sequenced during a study of shared clonotypes between healthy human individuals. General study findings and limits: Estimated richness was generally greater in naive than memory subsets. Naive CD4 clonotypes overlapped across a few donors at approximately 4.5%.

Naive CD8 populations comprised CD45RO-negative cells positively selected for CCR7, excluding terminally differentiated effector memory CD45RA+ cells. Nashville, Tennessee was home to all donors, who were Caucasian adults. Comments on this clone: What it recognizes is unknown.

On sorted subsets, replicate PCRs used about 200 ng DNA, or 27,000 or so T cell genomes. Repertoires were generated with immunoSEQ multiplex PCR, while TCRdb's copy carries only in-frame clones and drops some. This table holds under 700,000 clones, around 96% found once. The CDR3 consists of 13 residues. The V gene's germline CDR1 is SGHTS and CDR2 YDEGEE. The germline V and J ends were trimmed by 0 bases and 5 bases, with 6 bases remaining between them. The sequence came from a woman in her twenties or thirties in good health. Sequenced input: naive CD8+ T cells sorted from blood. V usage is TRBV5-8 and J usage is TRBJ1-5; the D is unclear. The CDR3 nucleotides are TGTGCCAGCAGCTTGGCGTGGGATCAGCCCCAGCATTTT. It translates to CASSLAWDQPQHF.